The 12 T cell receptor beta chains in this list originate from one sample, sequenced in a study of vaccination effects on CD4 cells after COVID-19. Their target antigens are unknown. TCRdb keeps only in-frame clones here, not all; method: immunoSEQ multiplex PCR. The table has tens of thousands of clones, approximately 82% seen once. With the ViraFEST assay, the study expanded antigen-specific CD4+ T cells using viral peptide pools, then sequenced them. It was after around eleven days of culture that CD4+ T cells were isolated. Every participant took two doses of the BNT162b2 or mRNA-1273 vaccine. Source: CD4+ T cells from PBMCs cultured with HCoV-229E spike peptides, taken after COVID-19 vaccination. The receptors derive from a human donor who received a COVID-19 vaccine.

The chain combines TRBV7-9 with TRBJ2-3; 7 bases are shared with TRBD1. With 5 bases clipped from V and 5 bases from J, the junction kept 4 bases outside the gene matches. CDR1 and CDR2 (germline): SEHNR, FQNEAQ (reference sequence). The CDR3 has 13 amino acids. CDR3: CASSTNRGDTQYF. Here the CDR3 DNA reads TGTGCCAGCAGCACCAACAGGGGAGATACGCAGTATTTT.

The CDR3 spells CASSPRTGWNTEAFF. The CDR3 bases are TGTGCCAGCTCACCCCGGACAGGTTGGAACACTGAAGCTTTCTTT. The V and J genes are TRBV18 and TRBJ1-1; 7 positions match TRBD1. V was pared by 3 bases and J by 1 base, with 5 bases of the junction left unmatched. Germline lookup yields CDR1 KGHSH and CDR2 LQKENI. The CDR3 extends over 15 amino acids.

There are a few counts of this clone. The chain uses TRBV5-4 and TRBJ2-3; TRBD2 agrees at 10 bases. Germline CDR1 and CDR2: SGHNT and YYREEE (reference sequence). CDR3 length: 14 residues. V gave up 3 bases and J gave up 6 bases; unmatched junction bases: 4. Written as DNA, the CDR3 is TGTGCCAGCAGCTCGGGACTAGCGATCGATACGCAGTATTTT. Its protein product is CASSSGLAIDTQYF.

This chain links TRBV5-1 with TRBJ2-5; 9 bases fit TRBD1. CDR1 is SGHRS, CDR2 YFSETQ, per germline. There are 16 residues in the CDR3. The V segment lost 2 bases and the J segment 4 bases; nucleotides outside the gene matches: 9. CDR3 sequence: CASSFTSGTGTETQYF. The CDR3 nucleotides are TGCGCCAGCAGCTTCACTTCCGGGACAGGGACAGAGACCCAGTACTTC.

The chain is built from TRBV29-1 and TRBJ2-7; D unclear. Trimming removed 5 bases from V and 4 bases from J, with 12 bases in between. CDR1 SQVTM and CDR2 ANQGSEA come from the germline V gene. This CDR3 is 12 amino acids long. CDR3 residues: CSVRTSRYEQYV. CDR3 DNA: TGCAGCGTTAGAACTTCCCGGTACGAGCAGTACGTC.

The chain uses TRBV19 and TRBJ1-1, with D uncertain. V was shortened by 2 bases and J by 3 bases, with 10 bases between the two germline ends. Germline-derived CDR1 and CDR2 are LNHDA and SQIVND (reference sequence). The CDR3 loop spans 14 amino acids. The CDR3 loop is CASSILGEHTEAFF. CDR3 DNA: TGTGCCAGTAGTATACTCGGGGAACACACTGAAGCTTTCTTT.

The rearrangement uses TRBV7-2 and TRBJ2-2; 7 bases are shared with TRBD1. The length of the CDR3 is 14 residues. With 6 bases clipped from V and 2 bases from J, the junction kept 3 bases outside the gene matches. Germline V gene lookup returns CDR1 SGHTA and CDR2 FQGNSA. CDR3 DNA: TGTGCCAGCAGTCGGGACAGCAACACCGGGGAGCTGTTTTTT. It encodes CASSRDSNTGELFF.

CDR3 nucleotide sequence: TGTGCCAGCAGTCAGGGGGCCAAAAACATTCAGTACTTC. Translated: CASSQGAKNIQYF. The V call is TRBV6-5, the J call TRBJ2-4; TRBD1 might be the D (6 bases). Germline CDR1 MNHEY, CDR2 SVGAGI. The germline V and J ends were trimmed by 5 bases and 1 base, with 6 bases remaining between them. There are 13 residues in the CDR3.

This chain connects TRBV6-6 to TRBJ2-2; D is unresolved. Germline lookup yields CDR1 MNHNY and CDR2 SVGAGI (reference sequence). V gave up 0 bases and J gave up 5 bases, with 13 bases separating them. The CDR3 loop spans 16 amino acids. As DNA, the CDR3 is TGTGCCAGCAGTTACTCGATCCAGTATGGAACCGGGGAGCTGTTTTTT. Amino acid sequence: CASSYSIQYGTGELFF.

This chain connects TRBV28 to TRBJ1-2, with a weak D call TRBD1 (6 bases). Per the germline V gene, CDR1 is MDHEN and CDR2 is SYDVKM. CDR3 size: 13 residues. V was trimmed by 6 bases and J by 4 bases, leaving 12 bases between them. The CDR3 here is CASREGGIYGYTF. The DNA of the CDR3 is TGTGCCAGCAGGGAAGGGGGTATCTATGGCTACACCTTC.

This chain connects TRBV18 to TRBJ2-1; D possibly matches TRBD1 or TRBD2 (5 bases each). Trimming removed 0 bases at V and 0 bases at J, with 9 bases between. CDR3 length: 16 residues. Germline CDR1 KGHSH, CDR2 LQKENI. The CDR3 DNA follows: TGTGCCAGCTCACCACCCGGGGCCCTCTCCTACAATGAGCAGTTCTTC. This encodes CASSPPGALSYNEQFF.

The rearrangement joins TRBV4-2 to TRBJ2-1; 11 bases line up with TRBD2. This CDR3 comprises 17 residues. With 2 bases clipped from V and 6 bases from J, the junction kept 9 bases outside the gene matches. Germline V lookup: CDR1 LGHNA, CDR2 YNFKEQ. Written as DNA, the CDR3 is TGTGCCAGCAGCCAACCTCTTGGGGGGACTAGCGGCAATGAGCAGTTCTTC. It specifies CASSQPLGGTSGNEQFF.